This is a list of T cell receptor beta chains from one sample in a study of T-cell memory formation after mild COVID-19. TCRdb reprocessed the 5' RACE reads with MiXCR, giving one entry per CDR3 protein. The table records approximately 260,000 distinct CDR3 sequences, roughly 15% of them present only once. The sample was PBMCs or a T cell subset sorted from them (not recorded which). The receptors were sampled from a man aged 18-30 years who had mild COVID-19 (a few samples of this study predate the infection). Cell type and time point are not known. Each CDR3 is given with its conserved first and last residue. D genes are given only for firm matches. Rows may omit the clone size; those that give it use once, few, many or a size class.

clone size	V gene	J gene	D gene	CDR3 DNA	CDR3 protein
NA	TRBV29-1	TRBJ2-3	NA	TGCAGCGTTGGGCTCGGGACTAGCACAGATACGCAGTATTTT	CSVGLGTSTDTQYF
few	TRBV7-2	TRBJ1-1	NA	TGTGCCAGCAGCAGGGATGGGAACGAAGCTTTCTTT	CASSRDGNEAFF
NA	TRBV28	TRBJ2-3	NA	TGTGCCAGCAGTTTGGGACCCCCGGAGCAGTATTTT	CASSLGPPEQYF
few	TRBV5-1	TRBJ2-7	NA	TGCGCCAGCAGCTCCCAAGACTACGAGCAGTACTTC	CASSSQDYEQYF
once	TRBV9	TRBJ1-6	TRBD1	TGTGCCAGCAGCGTAGGGACAGGGGAGGGTTCACCCCTCCACTTT	CASSVGTGEGSPLHF
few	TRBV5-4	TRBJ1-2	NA	TGTGCCAGCAGCCTCCAGGGTTTGTATGGCTACACCTTC	CASSLQGLYGYTF
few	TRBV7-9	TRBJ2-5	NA	TGTGCCAGCAGCCACGTACAGGATCCGGAGACCCAGTACTTC	CASSHVQDPETQYF
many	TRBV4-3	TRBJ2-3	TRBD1	TGCGCCAGCAGCCGAAAACAGGGGGCGCTTATGGATACGCAGTATTTT	CASSRKQGALMDTQYF
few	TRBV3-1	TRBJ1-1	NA	TGTGCCAGCAGCCCCGGGGGTGGGGTCGAAGCTTTCTTT	CASSPGGGVEAFF
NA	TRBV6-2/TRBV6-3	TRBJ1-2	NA	TGTGCCAGCACTCCGAGAGGGCGTGATGGCTACACCTTC	CASTPRGRDGYTF
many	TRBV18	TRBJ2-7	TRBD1	TGTGCCAGCTCACCGGGATTGGACAGGGGTAACGAGCAGTACTTC	CASSPGLDRGNEQYF
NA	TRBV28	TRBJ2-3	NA	TGTGCCAGCAGTTTCACCCTGCCCACAGATACGCAGTATTTT	CASSFTLPTDTQYF
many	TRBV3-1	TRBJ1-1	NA	TGTGCCAGCAGTAGAGGGAACACTGAAGCTTTCTTT	CASSRGNTEAFF
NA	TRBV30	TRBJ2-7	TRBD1	TGTGCCTGGAGGCGCGGGACAGGGTTTTGGTACGAGCAGTACTTC	CAWRRGTGFWYEQYF
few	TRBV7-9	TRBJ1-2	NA	TGTGCCAGCAGCCCAGGACGGCAAGCTAACTATGGCTACACCTTC	CASSPGRQANYGYTF
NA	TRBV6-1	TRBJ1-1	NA	TGTGCCAGCAGTGGCATCTTAAGGAATCTGAACACTGAAGCTTTCTTT	CASSGILRNLNTEAFF
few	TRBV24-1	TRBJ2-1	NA	TGTGCCACCAGTGCTCTGAATAACCCTGAGCAGTTCTTC	CATSALNNPEQFF
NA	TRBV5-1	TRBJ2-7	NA	TGCGCCAGCATCAGGGGAAGGCCCTCCTACGAGCAGTACTTC	CASIRGRPSYEQYF
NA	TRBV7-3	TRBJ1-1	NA	TGTGCCAGCAGCCAAATCCAAGGAACTGAAGCTTTCTTT	CASSQIQGTEAFF
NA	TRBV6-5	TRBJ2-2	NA	TGTGCCAGCAGTTGGGGTCTGTTTTTT	CASSWGLFF
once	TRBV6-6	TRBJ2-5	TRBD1	TGTGCCAGCAGGTCGACAGGGGGCGTGACCCAGTACTTC	CASRSTGGVTQYF
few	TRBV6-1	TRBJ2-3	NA	TGTGCCAGCAGTGAGGCCTATGACTCGCGGGATACGCAGTATTTT	CASSEAYDSRDTQYF
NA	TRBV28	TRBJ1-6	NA	TGTGCCAGCAGTTCGGGAGCAGCAATTTATAATTCACCCCTCCACTTT	CASSSGAAIYNSPLHF
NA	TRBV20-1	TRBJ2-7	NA	TGCAGTGCTTTGGGACGGGGCTACGAGCAGTACTTC	CSALGRGYEQYF